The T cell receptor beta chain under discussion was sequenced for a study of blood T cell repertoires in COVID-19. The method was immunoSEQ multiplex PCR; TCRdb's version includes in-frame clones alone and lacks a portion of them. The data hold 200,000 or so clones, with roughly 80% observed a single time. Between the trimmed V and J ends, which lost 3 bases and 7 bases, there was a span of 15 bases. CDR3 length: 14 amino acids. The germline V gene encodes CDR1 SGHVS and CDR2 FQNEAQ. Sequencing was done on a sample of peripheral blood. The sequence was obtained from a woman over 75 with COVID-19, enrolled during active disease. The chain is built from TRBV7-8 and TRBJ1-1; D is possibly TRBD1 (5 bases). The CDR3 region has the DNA TGTGCCAGCAGCTTGACGACAGTTCCGGGTGAAGCTTTCTTT. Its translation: CASSLTTVPGEAFF.